The 22 T cell receptor beta chains below all came from one sample that was sequenced in a study of T cell responses to AZD1222 COVID-19 vaccine. Clones were sequenced by immunoSEQ multiplex PCR, and TCRdb holds only the in-frame ones, with some missing. This sample has 130,000 or so clones, with roughly 90% found just once. Sequenced here: peripheral blood, sampled on day 0 of AZD1222 vaccination. Receptors were obtained from an adult in good health.

The chain joins TRBV4-1 to TRBJ2-7, with TRBD2 identical over 13 bases. V was pared by 0 bases and J by 1 base, with 6 bases of the junction left unmatched. There are 18 residues in the CDR3. Germline V gene lookup returns CDR1 MGHRA and CDR2 YSYEKL. The CDR3 loop reads CASSQDKGLAGTSYEQYF. CDR3 DNA: TGCGCCAGCAGCCAAGATAAGGGACTAGCGGGGACGTCCTACGAGCAGTACTTC.

The chain employs TRBV7-9 and TRBJ2-2; 8 bases line up with TRBD1. This CDR3 spans 12 amino acids. Germline CDR1 SEHNR, CDR2 FQNEAQ (reference sequence). Trimming at V came to 8 bases and at J to 5 bases, leaving 1 base not matched to a gene. CDR3 in amino acids: CASGQGTGELFF. Here the CDR3 DNA reads TGTGCCAGCGGACAGGGAACCGGGGAGCTGTTTTTT.

This clone was counted only a few times. The V gene is TRBV5-1, the J gene TRBJ2-7; 9 bases agree with TRBD2. The V gene end was trimmed by 3 bases and the J gene end by 2 bases; junction bases not matched to a gene: 6. The CDR3 spans 15 residues. Germline V CDR1 and CDR2: SGHRS, YFSETQ. CDR3 bases: TGCGCCAGCAGCTCCGCGGGAGGGGGTCCCTACGAGCAGTACTTC. Amino acid sequence: CASSSAGGGPYEQYF.

This clone was observed a single time. V and J are TRBV9 and TRBJ2-7, with 10 bases matching TRBD2. Looked up from germline, CDR1 is SGDLS and CDR2 is YYNGEE. This CDR3 is built from 15 residues. V lost 0 bases, J lost 3 bases, and 3 bases stayed unmatched. This CDR3 is CASSVASGSGYEQYF. The DNA for the CDR3 is TGTGCCAGCAGCGTAGCTAGCGGGAGTGGCTACGAGCAGTACTTC.

The chain uses TRBV5-1 and TRBJ2-5; D may be TRBD2 (6 bases). The CDR3 runs 13 residues. Germline V gene sequence: CDR1 SGHRS, CDR2 YFSETQ. Trimming took 2 bases from V and 4 from J, leaving 9 bases between them. As DNA, the CDR3 is TGCGCCAGCAGCTTTTTGGGGGGAGAGACCCAGTACTTC. Its translation: CASSFLGGETQYF. The full variable domain, its missing parts supplied by reference TRBV5-1 and TRBJ2-5, is KAGVTQTPRYLIKTRGQQVTLSCSPISGHRSVSWYQQTPGQGLQFLFEYFSETQRNKGNFPGRFSGRQFSNSRSEMNVSTLELGDSALYLCASSFLGGETQYFGPGTRLLVL.

The rearrangement joins TRBV2 to TRBJ2-1, with D possibly TRBD1 on 6 matching bases. V lost 6 bases to trimming and J lost 8 bases, with 20 bases between them. Germline V gives CDR1 SNHLY, CDR2 FYNNEI. The CDR3 is 15 amino acids. The CDR3 nucleotides are TGTGCCAGCAGCTCAGGGGTCTTCCTCGGGGATGAGCAGTTCTTC. Its protein product is CASSSGVFLGDEQFF.

The CDR3 DNA sequence: TGTGCCAGCAGCTTAGCAGGGTTCGGCACTGAAGCTTTCTTT. Translating it yields CASSLAGFGTEAFF. The chain recombines TRBV11-2 with TRBJ1-1; perhaps TRBD1 as D (5 bases). Looked up from germline, CDR1 is SGHAT and CDR2 is FQNNGV. Trimming pared 1 base from V and 4 bases from J, leaving 10 bases between. The CDR3 consists of 14 residues.

This clone was detected once. The chain uses TRBV28 and TRBJ2-2; D not resolved. Germline loops: CDR1 MDHEN, CDR2 SYDVKM. The V and J ends lost 3 bases and 4 bases respectively, with 12 bases between them. The CDR3 spans 15 residues. CDR3 coding DNA: TGTGCCAGCAGTTTTCGGCCTCCGGGCACCGGGGAGCTGTTTTTT. Translated, it gives CASSFRPPGTGELFF. Complete variable domain (other parts from reference TRBV28 and TRBJ2-2): DVKVTQSSRYLVKRTGEKVFLECVQDMDHENMFWYRQDPGLGLRLIYFSYDVKMKEKGDIPEGYSVSREKKERFSLILESASTNQTSMYLCASSFRPPGTGELFFGEGSRLTVL.

The chain uses TRBV7-9 and TRBJ2-5; D is tentatively TRBD1 or TRBD2 (5 bases each). The germline V gene encodes CDR1 SEHNR and CDR2 FQNEAQ (reference sequence). The CDR3 spans 14 residues. V lost 5 bases and J lost 2, with 12 bases in between. The CDR3 sequence: CASSPLGVQETQYF. CDR3 in DNA: TGTGCCAGCAGCCCGCTGGGGGTTCAAGAGACCCAGTACTTC.

This chain links TRBV11-2 with TRBJ2-5; 8 bases match TRBD1. V was clipped by 3 bases and J by 4 bases; unmatched bases: 4. Germline V gives CDR1 SGHAT, CDR2 FQNNGV. The CDR3 contains 14 residues. The CDR3, as DNA: TGTGCCAGCAGCTTTCGTACAGGGGGAGAGACCCAGTACTTC. It encodes CASSFRTGGETQYF.

The chain uses TRBV19 and TRBJ2-5; 13 bases map to TRBD2. Trimming removed 9 bases from V and 4 bases from J; junction bases left unmatched: 2. From germline, CDR1 is LNHDA and CDR2 SQIVND (reference sequence). CDR3 length: 13 amino acids. The CDR3 region is CASRTSGGETQYF. For the CDR3, the DNA is TGTGCCAGCCGGACTAGCGGGGGAGAGACCCAGTACTTC.

The gene calls are TRBV11-1 and TRBJ1-4; perhaps TRBD1 as D (6 bases). The V end lost 0 bases, the J end lost 5 bases, and 7 bases lay between the germline ends. Germline V gives CDR1 SGHAT, CDR2 FQDESV (reference sequence). There are 14 residues in the CDR3. The CDR3 region has the DNA TGTGCCAGCAGCTTAGCGGGACACAATGAAAAACTGTTTTTT. Its protein product is CASSLAGHNEKLFF. The complete variable domain, with remaining parts taken from reference TRBV11-1 and TRBJ1-4, reads EAEVAQSPRYKITEKSQAVAFWCDPISGHATLYWYRQILGQGPELLVQFQDESVVDDSQLPKDRFSAERLKGVDSTLKIQPAELGDSAMYLCASSLAGHNEKLFFGSGTQLSVL.

J is TRBJ1-3 and V is TRBV5-4; the D gene is possibly TRBD1 (5 bases). From germline, CDR1 is SGHNT and CDR2 YYREEE (reference sequence). With 5 bases removed from V and 0 bases from J, the gap between germline ends came to 15 bases. CDR3 length equals 16 residues. CDR3: CASSLTTGSSGNTIYF. The DNA for the CDR3 is TGTGCCAGCAGTCTGACTACAGGATCCTCTGGAAACACCATATATTTT.

V gene TRBV7-2 combines with J gene TRBJ1-1, with D unclear. The V end lost 2 bases, the J end lost 2 bases, and 18 bases lay between the germline ends. There are 17 residues in the CDR3. Germline V CDR1 and CDR2: SGHTA, FQGNSA. CDR3: CASSLSGRPPVNTEAFF. The CDR3 DNA reads TGTGCCAGCAGCTTATCGGGCAGGCCTCCCGTTAACACTGAAGCTTTCTTT.

This rearrangement joins TRBV25-1 to TRBJ2-1; tentative D call: TRBD1 (6 bases). CDR1 is MGHDK, CDR2 SYGVNS, per germline. Trimming took 5 bases from V and 6 from J, leaving 14 bases between them. The CDR3 has 14 residues. For the CDR3, the DNA is TGTGCCAGCAGTATACAGGGAAGGGGCAATGAGCAGTTCTTC. Amino acid sequence: CASSIQGRGNEQFF.

The chain employs TRBV5-1 and TRBJ2-7, with a possible D match to TRBD2 (5 bases). CDR1 SGHRS and CDR2 YFSETQ come from the germline V gene. The CDR3 runs 14 residues. V shed 2 bases and J shed 4 bases, with 13 bases lying between them. Here the CDR3 reads CASSFGDLTYEQYF. The CDR3 DNA is TGCGCCAGCAGCTTCGGGGATCTCACTTACGAGCAGTACTTC.

This clone was detected only once. This sequence joins TRBV30 and TRBJ2-3; D unresolved. The ends were cut back, 0 bases at V and 6 bases at J, with 4 bases in the middle. CDR1 and CDR2 (germline): GTSNPN, SVGIG (reference sequence). The CDR3 is 11 residues long. As DNA, the CDR3 is TGTGCCTGGAGTGTAGGCGATACGCAGTATTTT. Amino acid sequence: CAWSVGDTQYF.

At least ten counts were recorded for this clone. The chain links TRBV6-5 to TRBJ1-2; 8 nucleotides align to TRBD1. The V gene's germline CDR1 is MNHEY and CDR2 SVGAGI. This CDR3 contains 14 residues. V lost 6 bases and J lost 8; bases outside the gene matches: 11. This CDR3 reads CASRAGQAATGYTF. DNA for the CDR3: TGTGCCAGCAGGGCGGGACAGGCGGCCACGGGCTACACCTTC.

The CDR3 sequence is CASSFGRNTEAFF. Written as DNA, the CDR3 is TGTGCCAGCAGCTTCGGGAGAAACACTGAAGCTTTCTTT. The J gene is TRBJ1-1, the V gene TRBV11-3; D gene unclear. V shed 3 bases and J shed 2 bases, with 7 bases lying between them. This CDR3 has 13 amino acids. Germline values: CDR1 SGHNT, CDR2 YENEEA.

The chain links TRBV6-5 to TRBJ1-2, with D maybe TRBD1 (6 bases). The CDR3 is 13 residues long. Per germline, CDR1 MNHEY and CDR2 SVGAGI. The V and J ends lost 8 bases and 6 bases respectively, with 16 bases between them. The CDR3 loop is CASLTPGEDGYTF. CDR3 nucleotide sequence: TGTGCCAGCCTCACGCCAGGGGAGGATGGCTACACCTTC.

The chain recombines TRBV7-9 with TRBJ1-3, with D possibly matching TRBD1 (6 bases). The CDR3 totals 14 residues. CDR1 is SEHNR, CDR2 FQNEAQ, per germline (reference sequence). Trimming stripped 7 bases from V and 7 bases from J, with 17 bases between. The CDR3: CASTPTGGGNTIYF. CDR3 DNA sequence: TGTGCCAGCACCCCAACGGGGGGCGGGAACACCATATATTTT.

The chain joins TRBV6-5 to TRBJ1-1, with D maybe TRBD1 (6 bases). Per germline, CDR1 MNHEY and CDR2 SVGAGI. CDR3 length: 14 amino acids. V lost 6 bases to trimming and J lost 6 bases, with 17 bases between them. Written as DNA, the CDR3 is TGTGCCAGCAGAACAGGGAGGCCGGTGTCTGAAGCTTTCTTT. Translated, it gives CASRTGRPVSEAFF.